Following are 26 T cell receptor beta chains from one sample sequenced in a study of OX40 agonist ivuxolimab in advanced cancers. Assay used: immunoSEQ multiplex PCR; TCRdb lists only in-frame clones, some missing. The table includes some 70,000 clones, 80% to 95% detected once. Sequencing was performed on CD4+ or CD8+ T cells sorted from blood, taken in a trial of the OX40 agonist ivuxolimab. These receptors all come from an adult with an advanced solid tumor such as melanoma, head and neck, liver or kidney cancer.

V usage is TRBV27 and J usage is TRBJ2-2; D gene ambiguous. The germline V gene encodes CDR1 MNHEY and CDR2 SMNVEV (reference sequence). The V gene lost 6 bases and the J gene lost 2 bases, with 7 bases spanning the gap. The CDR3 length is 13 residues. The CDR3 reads CASRGFNTGELFF. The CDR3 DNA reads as TGTGCCAGCAGGGGTTTTAACACCGGGGAGCTGTTTTTT.

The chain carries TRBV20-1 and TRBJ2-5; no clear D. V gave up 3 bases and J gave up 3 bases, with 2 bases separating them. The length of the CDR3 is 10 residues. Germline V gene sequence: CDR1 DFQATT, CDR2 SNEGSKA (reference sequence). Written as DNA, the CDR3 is TGCAGTGCTAGTGAAGAGACCCAGTACTTC. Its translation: CSASEETQYF.

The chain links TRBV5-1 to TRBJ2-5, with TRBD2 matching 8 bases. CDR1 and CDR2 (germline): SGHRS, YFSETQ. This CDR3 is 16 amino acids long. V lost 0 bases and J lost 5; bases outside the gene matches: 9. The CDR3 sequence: CASSLEGRERGETQYF. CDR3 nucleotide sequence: TGCGCCAGCAGCTTGGAGGGGCGGGAGCGGGGGGAGACCCAGTACTTC. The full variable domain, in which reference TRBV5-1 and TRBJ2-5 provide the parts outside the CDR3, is KAGVTQTPRYLIKTRGQQVTLSCSPISGHRSVSWYQQTPGQGLQFLFEYFSETQRNKGNFPGRFSGRQFSNSRSEMNVSTLELGDSALYLCASSLEGRERGETQYFGPGTRLLVL.

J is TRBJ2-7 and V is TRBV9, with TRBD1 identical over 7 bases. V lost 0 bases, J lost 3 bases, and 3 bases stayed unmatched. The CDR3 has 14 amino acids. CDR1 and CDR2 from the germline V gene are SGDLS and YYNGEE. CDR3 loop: CASSVGDSGYEQYF. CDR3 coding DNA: TGTGCCAGCAGCGTAGGGGACAGCGGCTACGAGCAGTACTTC.

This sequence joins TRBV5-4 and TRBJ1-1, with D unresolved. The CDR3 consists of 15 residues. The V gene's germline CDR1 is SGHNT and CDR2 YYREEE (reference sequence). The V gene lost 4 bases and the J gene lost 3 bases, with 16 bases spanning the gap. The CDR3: CASSPDPGRHTEAFF. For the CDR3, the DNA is TGTGCCAGCAGCCCCGATCCCGGGAGACACACTGAAGCTTTCTTT.

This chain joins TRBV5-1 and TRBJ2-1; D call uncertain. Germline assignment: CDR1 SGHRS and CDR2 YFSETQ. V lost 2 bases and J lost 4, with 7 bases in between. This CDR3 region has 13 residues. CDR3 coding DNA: TGCGCCAGCAGCTTAGCTGATTACAATGAGCAGTTCTTC. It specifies CASSLADYNEQFF. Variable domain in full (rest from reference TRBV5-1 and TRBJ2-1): KAGVTQTPRYLIKTRGQQVTLSCSPISGHRSVSWYQQTPGQGLQFLFEYFSETQRNKGNFPGRFSGRQFSNSRSEMNVSTLELGDSALYLCASSLADYNEQFFGPGTRLTVL.

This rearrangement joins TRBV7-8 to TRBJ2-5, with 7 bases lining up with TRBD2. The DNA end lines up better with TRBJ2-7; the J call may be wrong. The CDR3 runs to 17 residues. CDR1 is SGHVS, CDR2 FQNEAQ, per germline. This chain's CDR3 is CASSLAISGGFTYEQYF. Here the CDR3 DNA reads TGTGCCAGCAGCTTAGCGATATCCGGGGGGTTCACCTACGAGCAGTACTTC.

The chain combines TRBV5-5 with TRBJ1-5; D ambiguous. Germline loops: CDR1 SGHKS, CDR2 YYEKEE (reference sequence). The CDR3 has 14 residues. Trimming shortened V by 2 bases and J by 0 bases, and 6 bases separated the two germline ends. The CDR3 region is CASSFEGSNQPQHF. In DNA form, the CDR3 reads TGTGCCAGCAGCTTCGAGGGTAGCAATCAGCCCCAGCATTTT. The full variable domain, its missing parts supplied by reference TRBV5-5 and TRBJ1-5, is DAGVTQSPTHLIKTRGQQVTLRCSPISGHKSVSWYQQVLGQGPQFIFQYYEKEERGRGNFPDRFSARQFPNYSSELNVNALLLGDSALYLCASSFEGSNQPQHFGDGTRLSIL.

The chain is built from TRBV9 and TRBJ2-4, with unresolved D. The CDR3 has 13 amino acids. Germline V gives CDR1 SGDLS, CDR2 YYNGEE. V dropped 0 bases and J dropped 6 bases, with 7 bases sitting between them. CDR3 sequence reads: CASSVGLLNIQYF. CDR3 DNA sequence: TGTGCCAGCAGCGTAGGACTCCTAAACATTCAGTACTTC.

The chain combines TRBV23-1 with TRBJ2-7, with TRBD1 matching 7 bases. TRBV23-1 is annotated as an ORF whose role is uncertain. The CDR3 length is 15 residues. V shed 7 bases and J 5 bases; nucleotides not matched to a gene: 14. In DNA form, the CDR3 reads TGCGCCAGCAACGCCCTCCGACAGGGAGATCACGAGCAGTACTTC. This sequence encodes CASNALRQGDHEQYF.

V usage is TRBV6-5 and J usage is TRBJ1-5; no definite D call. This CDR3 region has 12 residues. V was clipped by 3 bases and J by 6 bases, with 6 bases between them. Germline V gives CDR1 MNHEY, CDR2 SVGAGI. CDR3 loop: CASSYWAQPQHF. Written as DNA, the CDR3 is TGTGCCAGCAGTTATTGGGCTCAGCCCCAGCATTTT.

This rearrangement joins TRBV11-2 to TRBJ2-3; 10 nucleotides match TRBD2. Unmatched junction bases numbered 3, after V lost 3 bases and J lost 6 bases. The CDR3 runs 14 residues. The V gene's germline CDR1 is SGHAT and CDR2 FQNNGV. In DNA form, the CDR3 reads TGTGCCAGCAGCTTTAATAGCGGGGGGGATACGCAGTATTTT. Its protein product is CASSFNSGGDTQYF. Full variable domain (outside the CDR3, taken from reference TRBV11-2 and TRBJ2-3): EAGVAQSPRYKIIEKRQSVAFWCNPISGHATLYWYQQILGQGPKLLIQFQNNGVVDDSQLPKDRFSAERLKGVDSTLKIQPAKLEDSAVYLCASSFNSGGDTQYFGPGTRLTVL.

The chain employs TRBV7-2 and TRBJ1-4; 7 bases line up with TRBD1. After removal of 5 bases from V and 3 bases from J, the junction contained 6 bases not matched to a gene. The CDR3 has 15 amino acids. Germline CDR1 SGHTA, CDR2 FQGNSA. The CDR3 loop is CASSTGGGPNEKLFF. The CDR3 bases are TGTGCCAGCAGCACTGGAGGGGGCCCTAATGAAAAACTGTTTTTT.

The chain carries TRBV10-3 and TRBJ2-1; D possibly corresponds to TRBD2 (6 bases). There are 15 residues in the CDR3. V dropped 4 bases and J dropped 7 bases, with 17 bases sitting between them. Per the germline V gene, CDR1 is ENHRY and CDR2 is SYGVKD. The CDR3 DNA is TGTGCCATCAGTGGGAGCGGGTCTGAGCGTAATGAGCAGTTCTTC. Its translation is CAISGSGSERNEQFF.

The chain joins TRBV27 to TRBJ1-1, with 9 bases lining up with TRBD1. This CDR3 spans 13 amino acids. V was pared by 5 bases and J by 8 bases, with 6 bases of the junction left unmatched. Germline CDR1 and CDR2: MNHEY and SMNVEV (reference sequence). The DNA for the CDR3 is TGTGCCAGCAGTCATGGGGACAGGGAAGAAGCTTTCTTT. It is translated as CASSHGDREEAFF.

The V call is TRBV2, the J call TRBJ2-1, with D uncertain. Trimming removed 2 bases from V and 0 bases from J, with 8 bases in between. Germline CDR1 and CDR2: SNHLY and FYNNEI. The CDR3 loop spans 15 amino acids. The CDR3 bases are TGTGCCAGCAGTGAATCTAGAAGCTCCTACAATGAGCAGTTCTTC. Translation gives CASSESRSSYNEQFF.

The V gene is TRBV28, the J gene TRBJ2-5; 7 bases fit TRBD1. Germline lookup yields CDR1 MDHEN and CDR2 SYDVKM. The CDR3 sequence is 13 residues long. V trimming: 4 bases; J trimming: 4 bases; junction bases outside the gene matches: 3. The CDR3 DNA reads TGTGCCAGCAGTTCGACAGGGAGAGAGACCCAGTACTTC. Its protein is CASSSTGRETQYF.

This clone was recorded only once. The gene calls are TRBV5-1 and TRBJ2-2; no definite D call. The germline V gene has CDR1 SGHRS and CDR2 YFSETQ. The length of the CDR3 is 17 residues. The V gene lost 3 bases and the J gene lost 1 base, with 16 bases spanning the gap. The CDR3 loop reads CASSSYTWPQNTGELFF. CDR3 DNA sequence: TGCGCCAGCAGCTCGTACACATGGCCGCAGAACACCGGGGAGCTGTTTTTT.

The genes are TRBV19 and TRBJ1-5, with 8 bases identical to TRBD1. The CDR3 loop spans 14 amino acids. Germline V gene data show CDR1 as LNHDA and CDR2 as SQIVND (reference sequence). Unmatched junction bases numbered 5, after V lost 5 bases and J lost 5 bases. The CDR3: CASSVTGGDQPQHF. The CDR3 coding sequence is TGTGCCAGTAGTGTTACAGGGGGGGATCAGCCCCAGCATTTT.

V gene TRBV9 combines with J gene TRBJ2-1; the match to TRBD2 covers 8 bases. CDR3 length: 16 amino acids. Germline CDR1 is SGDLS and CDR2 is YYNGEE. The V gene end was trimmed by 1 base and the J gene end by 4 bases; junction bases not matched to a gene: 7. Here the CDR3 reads CASSVQAGAIYNEQFF. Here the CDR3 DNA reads TGTGCCAGCAGCGTACAAGCGGGGGCGATATACAATGAGCAGTTCTTC.

This chain's CDR3 is CASSPSGRARSYEQYF. The CDR3 nucleotides are TGCGCCAGCTCCCCTAGCGGGAGGGCTCGCTCCTACGAGCAGTACTTC. The V call is TRBV5-1, the J call TRBJ2-7, with 12 bases aligning to TRBD2. Germline V gene sequence: CDR1 SGHRS, CDR2 YFSETQ. There are 16 residues in the CDR3. J gave up 0 bases and V 7 bases, and 8 bases lay outside the gene matches. Combining the CDR3 with reference TRBV5-1 and TRBJ2-7 gives the whole variable domain KAGVTQTPRYLIKTRGQQVTLSCSPISGHRSVSWYQQTPGQGLQFLFEYFSETQRNKGNFPGRFSGRQFSNSRSEMNVSTLELGDSALYLCASSPSGRARSYEQYFGPGTRLTVT.

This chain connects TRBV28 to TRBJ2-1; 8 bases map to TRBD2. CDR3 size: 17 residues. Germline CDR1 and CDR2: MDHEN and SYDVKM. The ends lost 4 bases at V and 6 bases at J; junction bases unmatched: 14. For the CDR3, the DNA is TGTGCCAGCAGTTCCCTGACCGGGACTAGGCGGTTCAATGAGCAGTTCTTC. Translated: CASSSLTGTRRFNEQFF.

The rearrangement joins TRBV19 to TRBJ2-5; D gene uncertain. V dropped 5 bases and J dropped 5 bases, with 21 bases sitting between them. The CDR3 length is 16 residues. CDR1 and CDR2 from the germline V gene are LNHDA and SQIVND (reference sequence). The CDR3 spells CASSATDLLTKETQYF. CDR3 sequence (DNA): TGTGCCAGTAGTGCCACTGACCTCCTCACCAAGGAGACCCAGTACTTC.

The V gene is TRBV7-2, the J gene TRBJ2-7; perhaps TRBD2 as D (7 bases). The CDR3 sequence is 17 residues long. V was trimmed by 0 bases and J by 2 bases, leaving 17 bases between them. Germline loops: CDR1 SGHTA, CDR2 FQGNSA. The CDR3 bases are TGTGCCAGCAGCTTAGCGGGAGGGCGGGGGCTCCCCTACGAGCAGTACTTC. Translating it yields CASSLAGGRGLPYEQYF.

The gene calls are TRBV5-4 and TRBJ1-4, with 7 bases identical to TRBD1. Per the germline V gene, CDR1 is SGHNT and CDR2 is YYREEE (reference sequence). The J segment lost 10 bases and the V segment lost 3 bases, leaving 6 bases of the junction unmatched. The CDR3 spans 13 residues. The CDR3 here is CASSSGTDGKLFF. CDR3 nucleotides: TGTGCCAGCAGCTCCGGGACAGACGGAAAACTGTTTTTT.

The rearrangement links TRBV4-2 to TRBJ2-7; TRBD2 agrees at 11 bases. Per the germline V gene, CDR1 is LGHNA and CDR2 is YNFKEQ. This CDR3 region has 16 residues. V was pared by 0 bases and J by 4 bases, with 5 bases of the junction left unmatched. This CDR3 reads CASSQDWASGRYEQYF. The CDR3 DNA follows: TGTGCCAGCAGCCAAGATTGGGCTAGCGGGAGGTACGAGCAGTACTTC.